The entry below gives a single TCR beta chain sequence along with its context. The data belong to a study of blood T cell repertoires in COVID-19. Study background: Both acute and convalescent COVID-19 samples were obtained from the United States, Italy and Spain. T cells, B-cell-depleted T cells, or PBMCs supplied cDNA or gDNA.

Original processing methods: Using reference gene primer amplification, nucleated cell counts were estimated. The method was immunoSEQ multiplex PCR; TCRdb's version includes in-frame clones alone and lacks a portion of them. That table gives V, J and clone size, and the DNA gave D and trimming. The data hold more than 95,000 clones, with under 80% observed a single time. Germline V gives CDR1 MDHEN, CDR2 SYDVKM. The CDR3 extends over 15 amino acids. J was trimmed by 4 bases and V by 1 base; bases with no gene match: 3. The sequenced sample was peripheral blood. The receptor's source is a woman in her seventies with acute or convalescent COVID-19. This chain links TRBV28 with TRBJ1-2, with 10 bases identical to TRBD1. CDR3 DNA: TGTGCCAGCAGTTTATCCGGGACAGGGGCCTATGGCTACACCTTC. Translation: CASSLSGTGAYGYTF.